The 5 T cell receptor beta chains in this list originate from one sample, sequenced in a study of T-cell reconstitution after alpha-beta-depleted transplantation in children. Preparation of the TCRbeta library used unique molecular identifiers. TCRdb used MiXCR to reprocess the PCR reads, holding one entry per CDR3 protein. The sample contains roughly 180,000 distinct CDR3 sequences, roughly 10% of which appear only once. This sample comprised PBMCs, obtained before TCRalphabeta/CD19-depleted stem cell transplant. The receptors derive from a boy aged 2 to 9 with acute myeloid leukemia, due to receive a stem cell transplant.

V is TRBV30 and J is TRBJ1-1; weak D call: TRBD1 (5 bases). CDR1 is GTSNPN and CDR2 is SVGIG in the germline V gene (reference sequence). The CDR3 length is 13 residues. Trimming took 0 bases from V and 4 from J, leaving 9 bases between them. CDR3 in DNA: TGTGCCTGGAGTGTACAGGTGTTCACTGAAGCTTTCTTT. This sequence encodes CAWSVQVFTEAFF.

This clonotype occurred many times. This chain uses TRBV12-3 or TRBV12-4 with TRBJ2-7, with D perhaps TRBD1 (6 bases). V lost 2 bases and J 3 bases, leaving 20 bases between the germline ends. There are 17 residues in the CDR3. The DNA for the CDR3 is TGTGCCAGCAGTTTAAGTAGCCAGGGGAGTAATCTCTACGAGCAGTACTTC. Translated, it gives CASSLSSQGSNLYEQYF.

This clonotype has a count of ten or more. The V call is TRBV7-8, the J call TRBJ2-1, with 8 bases that match TRBD2. Germline trimming cut 3 bases from V and 5 bases from J; bases unmatched to any gene: 6. CDR1 is SGHVS and CDR2 is FQNEAQ in the germline V gene. This CDR3 has 15 amino acids. In nucleotides, the CDR3 is TGTGCCAGCAGCTTGACTAGCGTGAGGAACAATGAGCAGTTCTTC. As protein: CASSLTSVRNNEQFF.

V usage is TRBV11-2 and J usage is TRBJ2-2; 11 bases align to TRBD2. The germline gives CDR1 SGHAT, CDR2 FQNNGV. Trimming removed 5 bases from V and 4 bases from J; junction bases left unmatched: 12. This CDR3 region has 18 residues. The CDR3 region is CASSLHVAGGPGTGELFF. The CDR3 coding sequence is TGTGCCAGCAGCCTTCACGTAGCGGGGGGGCCGGGCACCGGGGAGCTGTTTTTT. Using reference TRBV11-2 and TRBJ2-2 for the parts outside the CDR3, the full variable domain is EAGVAQSPRYKIIEKRQSVAFWCNPISGHATLYWYQQILGQGPKLLIQFQNNGVVDDSQLPKDRFSAERLKGVDSTLKIQPAKLEDSAVYLCASSLHVAGGPGTGELFFGEGSRLTVL.

This clonotype was observed at least ten times. This chain links TRBV5-1 with TRBJ1-1, with D possibly being TRBD1 (5 bases). The CDR3 consists of 11 residues. Germline V lookup: CDR1 SGHRS, CDR2 YFSETQ. V lost 5 bases, J lost 7 bases, and 9 bases lay in between. For the CDR3, the DNA is TGCGCCAGCAGTGGGGGTTTTGAAGCTTTCTTT. It codes for CASSGGFEAFF.